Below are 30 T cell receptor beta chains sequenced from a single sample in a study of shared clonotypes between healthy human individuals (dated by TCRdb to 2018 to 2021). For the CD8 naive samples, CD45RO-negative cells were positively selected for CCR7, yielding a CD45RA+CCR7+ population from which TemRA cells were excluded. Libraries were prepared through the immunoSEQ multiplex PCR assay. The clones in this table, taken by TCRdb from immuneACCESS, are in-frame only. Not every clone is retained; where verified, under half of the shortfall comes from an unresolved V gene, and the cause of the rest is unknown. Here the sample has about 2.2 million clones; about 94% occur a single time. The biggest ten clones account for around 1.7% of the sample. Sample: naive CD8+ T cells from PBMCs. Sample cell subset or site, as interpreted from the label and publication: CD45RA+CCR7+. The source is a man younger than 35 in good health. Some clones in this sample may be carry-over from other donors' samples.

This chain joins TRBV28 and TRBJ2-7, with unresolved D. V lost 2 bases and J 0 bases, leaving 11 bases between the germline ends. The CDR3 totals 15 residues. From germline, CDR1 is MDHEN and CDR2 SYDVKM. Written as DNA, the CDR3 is TGTGCCAGCAGTTTAATCGTCAGAGACTCCTACGAGCAGTACTTC. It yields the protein CASSLIVRDSYEQYF.

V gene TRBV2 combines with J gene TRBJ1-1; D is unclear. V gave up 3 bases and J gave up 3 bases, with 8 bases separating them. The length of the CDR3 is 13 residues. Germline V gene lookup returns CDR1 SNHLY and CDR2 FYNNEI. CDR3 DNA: TGTGCCAGCAGTGACACGTACTACACTGAAGCTTTCTTT. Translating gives CASSDTYYTEAFF.

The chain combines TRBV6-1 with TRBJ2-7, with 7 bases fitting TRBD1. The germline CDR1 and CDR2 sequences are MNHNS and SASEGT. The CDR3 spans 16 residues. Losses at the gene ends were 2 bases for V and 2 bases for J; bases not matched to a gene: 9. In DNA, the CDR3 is TGTGCCAGCAGTGAAATTTGGGGGCAGGGGGCCTACGAGCAGTACTTC. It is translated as CASSEIWGQGAYEQYF.

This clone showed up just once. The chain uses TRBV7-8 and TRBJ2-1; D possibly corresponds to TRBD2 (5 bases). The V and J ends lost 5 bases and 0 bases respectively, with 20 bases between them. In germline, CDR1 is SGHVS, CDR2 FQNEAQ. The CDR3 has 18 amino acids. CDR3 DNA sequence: TGTGCCAGCAGCGAGGGAACCGGCGTAGCCACCTCCTACAATGAGCAGTTCTTC. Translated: CASSEGTGVATSYNEQFF.

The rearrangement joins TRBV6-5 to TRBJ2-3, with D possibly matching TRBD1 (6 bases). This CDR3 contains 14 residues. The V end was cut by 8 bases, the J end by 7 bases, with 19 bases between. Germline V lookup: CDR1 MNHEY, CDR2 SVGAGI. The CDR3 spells CASATGRGGNTQYF. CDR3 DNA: TGTGCCAGCGCCACAGGAAGAGGGGGAAATACGCAGTATTTT.

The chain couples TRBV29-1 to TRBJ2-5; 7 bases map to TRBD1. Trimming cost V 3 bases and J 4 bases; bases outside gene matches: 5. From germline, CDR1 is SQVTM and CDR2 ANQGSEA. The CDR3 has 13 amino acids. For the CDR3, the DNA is TGCAGCGTTGATTGGCAGGGGGTAGAGACCCAGTACTTC. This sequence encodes CSVDWQGVETQYF.

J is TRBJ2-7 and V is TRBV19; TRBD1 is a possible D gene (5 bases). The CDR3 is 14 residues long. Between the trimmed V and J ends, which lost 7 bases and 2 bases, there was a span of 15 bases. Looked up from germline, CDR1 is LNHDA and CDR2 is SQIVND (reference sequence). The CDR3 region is CASTSGQGAYEQYF. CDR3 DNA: TGTGCCAGTACCTCAGGCCAGGGTGCCTACGAGCAGTACTTC. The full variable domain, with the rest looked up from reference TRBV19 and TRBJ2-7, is DGGITQSPKYLFRKEGQNVTLSCEQNLNHDAMYWYRQDPGQGLRLIYYSQIVNDFQKGDIAEGYSVSREKKESFPLTVTSAQKNPTAFYLCASTSGQGAYEQYFGPGTRLTVT.

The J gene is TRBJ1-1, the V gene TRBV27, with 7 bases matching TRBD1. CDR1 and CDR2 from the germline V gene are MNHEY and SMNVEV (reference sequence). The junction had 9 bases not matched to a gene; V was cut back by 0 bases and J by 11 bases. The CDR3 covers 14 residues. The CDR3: CASSLSRGQGDAFF. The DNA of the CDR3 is TGTGCCAGCAGTTTATCGAGAGGGCAGGGGGATGCTTTCTTT.

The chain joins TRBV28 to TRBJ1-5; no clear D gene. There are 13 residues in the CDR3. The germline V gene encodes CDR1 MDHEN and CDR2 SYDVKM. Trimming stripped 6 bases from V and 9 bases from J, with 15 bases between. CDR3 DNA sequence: TGTGCCAGCAGCCCCGACTCCAGCTGGCCCCAGCATTTT. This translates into CASSPDSSWPQHF.

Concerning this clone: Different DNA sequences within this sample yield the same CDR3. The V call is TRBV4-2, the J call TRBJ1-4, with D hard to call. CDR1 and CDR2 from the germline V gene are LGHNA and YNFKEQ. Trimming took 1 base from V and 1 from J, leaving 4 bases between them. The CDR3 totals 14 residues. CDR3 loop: CASSQVGTNEKLFF. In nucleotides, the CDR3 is TGTGCCAGCAGCCAAGTTGGAACTAATGAAAAACTGTTTTTT.

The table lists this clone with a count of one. In nucleotides, the CDR3 is TGCGCCAGCAGCCAAGATACACACCCTGGGGGATTCACAGATACGCAGTATTTT. It encodes CASSQDTHPGGFTDTQYF. V is TRBV4-3 and J is TRBJ2-3; D tentatively reads TRBD1 or TRBD2 (5 bases each). The CDR3 length is 18 residues. V was cut by 0 bases and J by 2 bases, with 18 bases left in between. Germline V gene sequence: CDR1 LGHNA, CDR2 YSLEER.

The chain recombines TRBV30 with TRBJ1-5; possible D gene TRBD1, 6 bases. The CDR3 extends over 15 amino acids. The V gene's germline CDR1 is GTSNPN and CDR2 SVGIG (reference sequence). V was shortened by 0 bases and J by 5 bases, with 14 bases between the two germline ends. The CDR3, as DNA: TGTGCCTGGAGTGTGGGGCAGGGGAGGGATCAGCCCCAGCATTTT. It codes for CAWSVGQGRDQPQHF. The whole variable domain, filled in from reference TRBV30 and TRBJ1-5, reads SQTIHQWPATLVQPVGSPLSLECTVEGTSNPNLYWYRQAAGRGLQLLFYSVGIGQISSEVPQNLSASRPQDRQFILSSKKLLLSDSGFYLCAWSVGQGRDQPQHFGDGTRLSIL.

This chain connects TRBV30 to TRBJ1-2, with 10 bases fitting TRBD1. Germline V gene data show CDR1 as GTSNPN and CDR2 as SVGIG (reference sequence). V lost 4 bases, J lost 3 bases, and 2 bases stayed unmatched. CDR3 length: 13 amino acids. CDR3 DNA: TGTGCCTGGACGACAGGGGGCGACTATGGCTACACCTTC. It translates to CAWTTGGDYGYTF.

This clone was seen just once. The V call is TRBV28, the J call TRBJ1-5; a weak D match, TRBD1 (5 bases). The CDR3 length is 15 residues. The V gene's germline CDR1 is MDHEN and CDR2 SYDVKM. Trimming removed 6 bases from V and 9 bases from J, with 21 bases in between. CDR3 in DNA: TGTGCCAGCAGCGCCTCCCGAGGGGTGGTTCGGCCCCAGCATTTT. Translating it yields CASSASRGVVRPQHF.

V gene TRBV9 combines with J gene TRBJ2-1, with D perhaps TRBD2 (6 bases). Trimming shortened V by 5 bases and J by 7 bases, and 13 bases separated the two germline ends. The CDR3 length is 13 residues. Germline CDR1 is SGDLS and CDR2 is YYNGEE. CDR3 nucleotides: TGTGCCAGCAGTGAGGGACTCAGGAATGAGCAGTTCTTC. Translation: CASSEGLRNEQFF.

In DNA form, the CDR3 reads TGTGCTAGTGGTTTGGTACCCCCAACCGGGACAGGGAGCTACGAGCAGTACTTC. Its translation is CASGLVPPTGTGSYEQYF. The rearrangement uses TRBV12-5 and TRBJ2-7; 9 nucleotides line up with TRBD1. The CDR3 is made up of 18 amino acids. With V trimmed by 0 bases and J by 3 bases, 12 bases remained unmatched. From germline, CDR1 is LGHNT and CDR2 FRNRAP.

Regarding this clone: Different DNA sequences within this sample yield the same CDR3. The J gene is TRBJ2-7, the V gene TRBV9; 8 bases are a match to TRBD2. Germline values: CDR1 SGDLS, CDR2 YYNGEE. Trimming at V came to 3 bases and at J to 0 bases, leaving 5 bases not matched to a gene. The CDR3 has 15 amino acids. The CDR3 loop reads CASSASGSSSYEQYF. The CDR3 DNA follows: TGTGCCAGCAGCGCTAGCGGGTCGAGCTCCTACGAGCAGTACTTC. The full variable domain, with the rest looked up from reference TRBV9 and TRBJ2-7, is DSGVTQTPKHLITATGQRVTLRCSPRSGDLSVYWYQQSLDQGLQFLIQYYNGEERAKGNILERFSAQQFPDLHSELNLSSLELGDSALYFCASSASGSSSYEQYFGPGTRLTVT.

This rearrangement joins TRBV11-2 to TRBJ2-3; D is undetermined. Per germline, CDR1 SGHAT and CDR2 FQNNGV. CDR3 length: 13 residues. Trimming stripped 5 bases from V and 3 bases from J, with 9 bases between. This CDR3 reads CASSQWGTDTQYF. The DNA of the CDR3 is TGTGCCAGCAGCCAATGGGGAACAGATACGCAGTATTTT.

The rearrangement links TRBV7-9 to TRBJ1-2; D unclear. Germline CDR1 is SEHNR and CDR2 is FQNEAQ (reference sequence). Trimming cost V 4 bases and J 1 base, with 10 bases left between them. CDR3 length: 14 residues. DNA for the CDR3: TGTGCCAGCAGCTCGTGGAACGTTAACTATGGCTACACCTTC. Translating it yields CASSSWNVNYGYTF.

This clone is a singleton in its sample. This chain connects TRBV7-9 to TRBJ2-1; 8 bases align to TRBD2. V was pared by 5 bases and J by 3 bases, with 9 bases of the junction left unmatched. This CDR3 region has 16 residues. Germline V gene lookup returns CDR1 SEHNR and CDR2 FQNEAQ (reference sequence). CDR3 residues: CASSHGGGRSYNEQFF. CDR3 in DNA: TGTGCCAGCAGCCACGGGGGCGGGAGGAGCTACAATGAGCAGTTCTTC.

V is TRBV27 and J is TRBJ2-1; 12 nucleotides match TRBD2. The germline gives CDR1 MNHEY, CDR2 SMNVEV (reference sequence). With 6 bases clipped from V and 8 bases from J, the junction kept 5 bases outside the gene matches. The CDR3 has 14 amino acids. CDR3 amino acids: CASRLGLAGHEQFF. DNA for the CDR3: TGTGCCAGCAGACTCGGACTAGCGGGGCATGAGCAGTTCTTC.

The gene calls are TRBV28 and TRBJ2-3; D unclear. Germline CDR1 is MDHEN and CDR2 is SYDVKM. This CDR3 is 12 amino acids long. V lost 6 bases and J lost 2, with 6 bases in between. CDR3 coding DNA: TGTGCCAGCAGGGACCTCACAGATACGCAGTATTTT. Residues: CASRDLTDTQYF.

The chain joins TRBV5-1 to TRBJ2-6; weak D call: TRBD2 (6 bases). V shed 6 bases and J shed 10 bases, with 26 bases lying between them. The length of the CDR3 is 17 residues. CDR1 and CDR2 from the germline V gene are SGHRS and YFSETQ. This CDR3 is CASTPGREGLGRNVLTF. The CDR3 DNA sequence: TGCGCCAGCACCCCAGGGCGGGAAGGGTTGGGAAGAAACGTCCTGACTTTC.

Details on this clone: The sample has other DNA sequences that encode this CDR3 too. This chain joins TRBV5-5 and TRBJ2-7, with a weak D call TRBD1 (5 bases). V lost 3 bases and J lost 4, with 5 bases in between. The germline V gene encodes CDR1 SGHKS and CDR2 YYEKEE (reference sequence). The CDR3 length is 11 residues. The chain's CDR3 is CASSSGYEQYF. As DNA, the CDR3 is TGTGCCAGCAGCTCAGGGTACGAGCAGTACTTC.

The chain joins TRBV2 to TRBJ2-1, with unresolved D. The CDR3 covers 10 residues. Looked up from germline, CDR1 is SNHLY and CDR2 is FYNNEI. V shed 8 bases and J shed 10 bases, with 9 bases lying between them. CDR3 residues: CASQVGEQFF. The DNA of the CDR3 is TGTGCCAGCCAAGTGGGGGAGCAGTTCTTC.

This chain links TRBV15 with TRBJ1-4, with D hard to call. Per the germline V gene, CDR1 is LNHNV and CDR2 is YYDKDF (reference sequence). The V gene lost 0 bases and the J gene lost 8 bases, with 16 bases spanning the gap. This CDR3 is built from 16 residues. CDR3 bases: TGTGCCACCAGCAGAGATATTTTGGCCCTGAAAGAAAAACTGTTTTTT. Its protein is CATSRDILALKEKLFF. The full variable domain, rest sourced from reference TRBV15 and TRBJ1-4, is DAMVIQNPRYQVTQFGKPVTLSCSQTLNHNVMYWYQQKSSQAPKLLFHYYDKDFNNEADTPDNFQSRRPNTSFCFLDIRSPGLGDTAMYLCATSRDILALKEKLFFGSGTQLSVL.

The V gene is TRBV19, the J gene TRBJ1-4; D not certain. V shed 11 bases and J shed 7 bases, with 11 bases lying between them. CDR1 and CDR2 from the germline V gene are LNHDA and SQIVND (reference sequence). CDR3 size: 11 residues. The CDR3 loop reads CAPRRIEKLFF. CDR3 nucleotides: TGTGCCCCCCGTCGTATTGAAAAACTGTTTTTT.

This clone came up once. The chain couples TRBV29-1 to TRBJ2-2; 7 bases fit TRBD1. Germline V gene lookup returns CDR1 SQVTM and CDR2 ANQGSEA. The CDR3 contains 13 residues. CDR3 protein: CATGDGNTGELFF. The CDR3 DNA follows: TGCGCCACAGGGGATGGTAACACCGGGGAGCTGTTTTTT.

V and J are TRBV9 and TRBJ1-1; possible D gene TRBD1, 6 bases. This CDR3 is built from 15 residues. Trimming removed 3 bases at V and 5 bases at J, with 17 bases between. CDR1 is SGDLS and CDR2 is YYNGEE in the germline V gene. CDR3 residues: CASSAGPGDVTEAFF. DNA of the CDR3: TGTGCCAGCAGCGCCGGACCAGGGGATGTTACTGAAGCTTTCTTT.

The CDR3 nucleotides are TGTGCCAGCAGTTTCGCCGGAGAGGGAAACTATGGCTACACCTTC. Translation: CASSFAGEGNYGYTF. The chain recombines TRBV2 with TRBJ1-2; D is unresolved. CDR3 length: 15 residues. Trimming left V 5 bases short and J 2 bases short, with 15 bases between. CDR1 is SNHLY and CDR2 is FYNNEI in the germline V gene.